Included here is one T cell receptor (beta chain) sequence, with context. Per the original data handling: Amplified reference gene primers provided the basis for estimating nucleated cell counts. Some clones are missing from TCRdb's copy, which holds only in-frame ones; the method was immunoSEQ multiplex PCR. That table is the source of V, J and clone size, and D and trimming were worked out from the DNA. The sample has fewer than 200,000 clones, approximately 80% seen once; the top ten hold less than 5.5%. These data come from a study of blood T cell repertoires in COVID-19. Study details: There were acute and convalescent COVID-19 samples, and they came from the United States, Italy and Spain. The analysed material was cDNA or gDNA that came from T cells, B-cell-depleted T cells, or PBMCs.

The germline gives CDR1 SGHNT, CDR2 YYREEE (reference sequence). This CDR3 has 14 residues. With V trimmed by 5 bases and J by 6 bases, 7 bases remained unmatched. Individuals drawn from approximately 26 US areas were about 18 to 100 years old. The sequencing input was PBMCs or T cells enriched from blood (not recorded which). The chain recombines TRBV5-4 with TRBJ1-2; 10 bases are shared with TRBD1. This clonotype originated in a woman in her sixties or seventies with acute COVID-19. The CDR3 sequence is CASRSLTGGDGYTF. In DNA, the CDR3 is TGTGCCAGCAGGTCGTTGACAGGGGGCGATGGCTACACCTTC.